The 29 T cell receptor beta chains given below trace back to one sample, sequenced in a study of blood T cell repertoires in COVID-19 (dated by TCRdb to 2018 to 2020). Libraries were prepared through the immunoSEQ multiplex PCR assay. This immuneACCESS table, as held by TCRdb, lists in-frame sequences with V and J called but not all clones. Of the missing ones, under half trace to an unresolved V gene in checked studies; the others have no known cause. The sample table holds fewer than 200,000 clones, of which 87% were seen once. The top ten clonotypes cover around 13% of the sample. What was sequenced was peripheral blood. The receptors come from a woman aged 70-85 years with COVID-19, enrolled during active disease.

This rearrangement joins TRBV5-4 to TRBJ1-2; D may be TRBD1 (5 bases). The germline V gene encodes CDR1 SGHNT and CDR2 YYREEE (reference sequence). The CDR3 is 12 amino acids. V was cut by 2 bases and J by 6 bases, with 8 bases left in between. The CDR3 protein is CASSFDSNGYTF. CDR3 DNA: TGTGCCAGCAGCTTCGACAGCAATGGCTACACCTTC.

Here the CDR3 DNA reads TGTGCCAGTCGGACCGGGGGGCATGGCTACACCTTC. Protein: CASRTGGHGYTF. The chain links TRBV28 to TRBJ1-2; D is perhaps TRBD1 (6 bases). Germline CDR1 is MDHEN and CDR2 is SYDVKM. Trimming pared 9 bases from V and 6 bases from J, leaving 14 bases between. CDR3 size: 12 residues.

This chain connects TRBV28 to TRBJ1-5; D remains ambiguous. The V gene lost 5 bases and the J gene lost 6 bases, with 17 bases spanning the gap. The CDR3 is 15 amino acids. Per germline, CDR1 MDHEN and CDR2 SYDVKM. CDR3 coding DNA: TGTGCCAGCAGTCCACCGGCGGGCCAAGCTCAGCCCCAGCATTTT. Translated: CASSPPAGQAQPQHF.

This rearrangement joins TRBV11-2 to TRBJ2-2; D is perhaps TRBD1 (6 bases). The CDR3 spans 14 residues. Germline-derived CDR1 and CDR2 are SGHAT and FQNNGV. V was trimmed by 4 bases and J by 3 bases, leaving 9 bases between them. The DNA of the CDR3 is TGTGCCAGCAGCTACGACAGGTACACCGGGGAGCTGTTTTTT. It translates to CASSYDRYTGELFF.

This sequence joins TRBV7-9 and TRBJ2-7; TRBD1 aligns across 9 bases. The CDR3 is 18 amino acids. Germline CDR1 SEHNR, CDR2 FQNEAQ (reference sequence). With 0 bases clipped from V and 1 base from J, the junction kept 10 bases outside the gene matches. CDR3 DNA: TGTGCCAGCAGCTTAGCCCCCGGTAGAGGACAGGGGTCCTACGAGCAGTACTTC. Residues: CASSLAPGRGQGSYEQYF. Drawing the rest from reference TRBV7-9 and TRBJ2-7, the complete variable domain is DTGVSQNPRHKITKRGQNVTFRCDPISEHNRLYWYRQTLGQGPEFLTYFQNEAQLEKSRLLSDRFSAERPKGSFSTLEIQRTEQGDSAMYLCASSLAPGRGQGSYEQYFGPGTRLTVT.

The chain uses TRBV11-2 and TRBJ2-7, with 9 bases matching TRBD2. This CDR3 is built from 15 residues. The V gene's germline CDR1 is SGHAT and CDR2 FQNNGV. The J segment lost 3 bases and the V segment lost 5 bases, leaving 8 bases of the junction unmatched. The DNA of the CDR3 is TGTGCCAGCAGCCTTGGACTAGCGCCAAGCTACGAGCAGTACTTC. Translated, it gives CASSLGLAPSYEQYF.

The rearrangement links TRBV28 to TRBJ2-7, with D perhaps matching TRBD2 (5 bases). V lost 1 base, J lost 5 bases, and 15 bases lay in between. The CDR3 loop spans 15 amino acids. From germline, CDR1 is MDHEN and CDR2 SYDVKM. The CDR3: CASSLSFLALDEQYF. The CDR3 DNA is TGTGCCAGCAGTTTATCATTCCTAGCTTTGGACGAGCAGTACTTC.

CDR3 in amino acids: CASSTGINTEAFF. DNA of the CDR3: TGTGCCAGCAGTACAGGGATAAACACTGAAGCTTTCTTT. The chain recombines TRBV28 with TRBJ1-1, with D maybe TRBD1 (6 bases). The CDR3 loop spans 13 amino acids. The ends were cut back, 5 bases at V and 2 bases at J, with 9 bases in the middle. Germline lookup yields CDR1 MDHEN and CDR2 SYDVKM. Combining the CDR3 with reference TRBV28 and TRBJ1-1 gives the whole variable domain DVKVTQSSRYLVKRTGEKVFLECVQDMDHENMFWYRQDPGLGLRLIYFSYDVKMKEKGDIPEGYSVSREKKERFSLILESASTNQTSMYLCASSTGINTEAFFGQGTRLTVV.

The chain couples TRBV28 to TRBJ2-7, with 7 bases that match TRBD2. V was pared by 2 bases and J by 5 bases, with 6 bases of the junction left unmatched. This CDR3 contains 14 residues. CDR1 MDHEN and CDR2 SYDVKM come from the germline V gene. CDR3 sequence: CASSLGRESDEQYF. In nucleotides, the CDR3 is TGTGCCAGCAGTTTAGGGCGGGAGAGCGACGAGCAGTACTTC.

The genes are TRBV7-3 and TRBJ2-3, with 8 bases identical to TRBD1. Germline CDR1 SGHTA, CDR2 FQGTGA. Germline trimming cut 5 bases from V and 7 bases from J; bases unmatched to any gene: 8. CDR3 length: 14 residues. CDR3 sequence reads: CASSLGQGLNTQYF. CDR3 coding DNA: TGTGCCAGCAGCCTAGGACAGGGTTTAAATACGCAGTATTTT.

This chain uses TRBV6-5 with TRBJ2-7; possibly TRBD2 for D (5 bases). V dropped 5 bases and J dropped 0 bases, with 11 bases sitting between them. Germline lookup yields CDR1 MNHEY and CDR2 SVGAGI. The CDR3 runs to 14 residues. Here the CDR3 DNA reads TGTGCCAGCAGTATAGGAGGAAGCTCCTACGAGCAGTACTTC. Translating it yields CASSIGGSSYEQYF.

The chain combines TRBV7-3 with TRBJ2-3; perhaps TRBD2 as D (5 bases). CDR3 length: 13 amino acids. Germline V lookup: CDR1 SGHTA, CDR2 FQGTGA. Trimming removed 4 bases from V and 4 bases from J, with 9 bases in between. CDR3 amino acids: CASSSTGADTQYF. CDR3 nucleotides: TGTGCCAGCAGCTCAACCGGGGCAGATACGCAGTATTTT.

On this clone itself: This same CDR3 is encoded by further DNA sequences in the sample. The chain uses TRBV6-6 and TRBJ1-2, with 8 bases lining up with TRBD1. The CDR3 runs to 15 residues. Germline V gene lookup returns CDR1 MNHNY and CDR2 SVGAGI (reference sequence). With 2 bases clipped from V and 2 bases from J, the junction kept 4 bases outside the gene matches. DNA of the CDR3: TGTGCCAGCAGTTACCCGGGGACAGGCAACTATGGCTACACCTTC. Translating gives CASSYPGTGNYGYTF.

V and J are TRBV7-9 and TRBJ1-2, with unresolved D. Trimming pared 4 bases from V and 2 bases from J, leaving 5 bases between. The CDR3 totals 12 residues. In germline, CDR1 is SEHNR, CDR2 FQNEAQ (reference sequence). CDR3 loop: CASSSYNYGYTF. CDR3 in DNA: TGTGCCAGCAGCTCCTACAACTATGGCTACACCTTC. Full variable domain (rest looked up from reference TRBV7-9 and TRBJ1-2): DTGVSQNPRHKITKRGQNVTFRCDPISEHNRLYWYRQTLGQGPEFLTYFQNEAQLEKSRLLSDRFSAERPKGSFSTLEIQRTEQGDSAMYLCASSSYNYGYTFGSGTRLTVV.

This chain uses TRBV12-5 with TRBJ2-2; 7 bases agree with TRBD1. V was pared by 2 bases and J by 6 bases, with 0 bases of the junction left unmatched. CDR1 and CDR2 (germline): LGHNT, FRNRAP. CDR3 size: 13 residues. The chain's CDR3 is CASGLQGAGELFF. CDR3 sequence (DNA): TGTGCTAGTGGTTTGCAGGGGGCCGGGGAGCTGTTTTTT.

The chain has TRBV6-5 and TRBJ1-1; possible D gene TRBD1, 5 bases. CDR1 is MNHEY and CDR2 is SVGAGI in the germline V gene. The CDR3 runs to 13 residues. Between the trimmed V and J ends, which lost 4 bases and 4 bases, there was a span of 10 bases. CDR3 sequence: CASSSGGFTEAFF. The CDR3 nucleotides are TGTGCCAGCAGTTCGGGGGGTTTCACTGAAGCTTTCTTT.

This CDR3 is CASSLYGTGNQPQHF. The CDR3 DNA follows: TGTGCCAGCAGTTTATATGGGACAGGGAATCAGCCCCAGCATTTT. The genes are TRBV28 and TRBJ1-5; the match to TRBD1 covers 9 bases. This CDR3 has 15 residues. Germline V lookup: CDR1 MDHEN, CDR2 SYDVKM. V dropped 1 base and J dropped 4; count of bases not matched to a gene: 2.

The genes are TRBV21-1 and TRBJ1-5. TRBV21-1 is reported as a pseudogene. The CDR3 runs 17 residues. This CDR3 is CASSKRGGAMGNQPQHF. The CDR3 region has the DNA TGTGCCAGCAGCAAACGGGGAGGGGCGATGGGCAATCAGCCCCAGCATTTT.

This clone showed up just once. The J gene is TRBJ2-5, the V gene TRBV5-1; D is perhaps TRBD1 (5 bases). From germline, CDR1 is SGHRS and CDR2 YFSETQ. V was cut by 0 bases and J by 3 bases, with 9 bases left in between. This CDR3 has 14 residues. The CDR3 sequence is CASSLGQPEETQYF. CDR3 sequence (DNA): TGCGCCAGCAGCTTGGGACAGCCCGAAGAGACCCAGTACTTC. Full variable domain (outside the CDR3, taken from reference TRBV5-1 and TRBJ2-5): KAGVTQTPRYLIKTRGQQVTLSCSPISGHRSVSWYQQTPGQGLQFLFEYFSETQRNKGNFPGRFSGRQFSNSRSEMNVSTLELGDSALYLCASSLGQPEETQYFGPGTRLLVL.

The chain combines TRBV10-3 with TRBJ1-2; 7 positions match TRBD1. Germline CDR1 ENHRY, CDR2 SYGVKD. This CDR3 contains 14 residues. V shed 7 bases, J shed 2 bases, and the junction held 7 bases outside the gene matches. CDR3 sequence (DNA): TGTGCCATCACCCCGTTACAGGGGAACTATGGCTACACCTTC. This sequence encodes CAITPLQGNYGYTF.

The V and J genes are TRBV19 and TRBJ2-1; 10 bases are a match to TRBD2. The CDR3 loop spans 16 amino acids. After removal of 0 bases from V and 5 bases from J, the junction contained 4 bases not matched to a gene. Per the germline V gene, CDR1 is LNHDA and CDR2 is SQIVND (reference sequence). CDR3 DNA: TGTGCCAGTAGTATAGATTCTCTAGCGGGGGACAATGAGCAGTTCTTC. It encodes CASSIDSLAGDNEQFF.

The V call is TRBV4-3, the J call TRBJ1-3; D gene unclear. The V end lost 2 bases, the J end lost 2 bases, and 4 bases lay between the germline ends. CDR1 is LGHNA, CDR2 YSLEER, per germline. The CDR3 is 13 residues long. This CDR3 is CASSQRAGNTIYF. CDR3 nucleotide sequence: TGCGCCAGCAGCCAACGAGCTGGAAACACCATATATTTT.

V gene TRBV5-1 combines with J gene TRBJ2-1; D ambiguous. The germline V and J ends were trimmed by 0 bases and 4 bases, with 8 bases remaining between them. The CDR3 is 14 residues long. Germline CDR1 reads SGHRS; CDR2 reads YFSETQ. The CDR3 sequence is CASSLDGSYNEQFF. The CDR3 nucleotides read TGCGCCAGCAGCTTGGATGGCAGTTACAATGAGCAGTTCTTC.

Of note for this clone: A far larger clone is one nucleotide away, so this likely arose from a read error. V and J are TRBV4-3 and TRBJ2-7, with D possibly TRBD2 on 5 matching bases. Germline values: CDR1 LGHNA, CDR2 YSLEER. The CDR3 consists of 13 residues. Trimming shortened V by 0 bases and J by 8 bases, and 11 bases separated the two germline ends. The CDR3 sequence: CASSQDGSAKQYF. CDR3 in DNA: TGCGCCAGCAGCCAAGATGGGAGCGCCAAGCAGTACTTC.

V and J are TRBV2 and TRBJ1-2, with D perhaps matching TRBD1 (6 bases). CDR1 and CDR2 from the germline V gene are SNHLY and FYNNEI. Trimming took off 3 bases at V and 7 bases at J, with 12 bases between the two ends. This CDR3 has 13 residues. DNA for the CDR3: TGTGCCAGCAGTGAGAACAGGGTGGGTGGCTACACCTTC. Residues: CASSENRVGGYTF.

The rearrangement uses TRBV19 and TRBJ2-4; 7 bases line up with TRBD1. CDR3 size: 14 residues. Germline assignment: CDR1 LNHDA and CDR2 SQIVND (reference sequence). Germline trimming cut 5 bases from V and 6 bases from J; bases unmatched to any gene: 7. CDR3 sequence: CASSVQGLRNIQYF. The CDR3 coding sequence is TGTGCCAGTAGTGTACAGGGGCTTCGAAACATTCAGTACTTC.

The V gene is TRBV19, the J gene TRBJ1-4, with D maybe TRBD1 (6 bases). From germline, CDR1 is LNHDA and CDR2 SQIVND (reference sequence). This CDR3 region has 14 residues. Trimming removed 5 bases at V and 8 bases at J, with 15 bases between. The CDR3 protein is CASSVGTIQEKLFF. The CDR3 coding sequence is TGTGCCAGTAGTGTCGGGACAATCCAAGAAAAACTGTTTTTT.

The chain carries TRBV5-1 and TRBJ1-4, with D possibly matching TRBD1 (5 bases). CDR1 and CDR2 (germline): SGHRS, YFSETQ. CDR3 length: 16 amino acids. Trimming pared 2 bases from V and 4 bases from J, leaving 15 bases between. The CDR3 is CASSFSDSVYNEKLFF. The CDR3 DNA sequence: TGCGCCAGCAGCTTTTCCGACAGCGTGTATAATGAAAAACTGTTTTTT. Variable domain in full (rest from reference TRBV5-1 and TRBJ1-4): KAGVTQTPRYLIKTRGQQVTLSCSPISGHRSVSWYQQTPGQGLQFLFEYFSETQRNKGNFPGRFSGRQFSNSRSEMNVSTLELGDSALYLCASSFSDSVYNEKLFFGSGTQLSVL.

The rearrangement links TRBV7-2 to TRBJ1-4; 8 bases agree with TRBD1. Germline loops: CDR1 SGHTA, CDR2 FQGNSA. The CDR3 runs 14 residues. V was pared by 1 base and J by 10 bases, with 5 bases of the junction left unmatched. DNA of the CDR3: TGTGCCAGCAGCTTAGGTTTCAGGGGGCGAAAACTGTTTTTT. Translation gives CASSLGFRGRKLFF.